These T cell receptor beta chains were read from a single sample in a study of read filtering for tumor transcriptome and immune sequencing. Via MiXCR, TCRdb re-called the reads, giving one row per CDR3 protein. This sample has around 130,000 distinct CDR3 sequences, with approximately 13% found just once. The sequencing input was a population of CD138-negative cells sorted from bone marrow. The source of these receptors is a donor at least 40 years old with multiple myeloma. Each CDR3 is given with its conserved first and last residue. A D gene is named only where the DNA matches it firmly. Some rows have no size entry. The others give once, few or many, or a class for an expanded clone.

v_gene: TRBV7-2
d_gene: -
j_gene: TRBJ1-1
abundance: many
CDR3nt: TGTGCCAGCAGCTTAGGCCGGTGGGGGGCCACTGAAGCTTTCTTT
CDR3aa: CASSLGRWGATEAFF

v_gene: TRBV10-3
d_gene: -
j_gene: TRBJ1-2
abundance: few
CDR3nt: TGTGCCACCGGGACCGAATCTTTCTATGGCTACACCTTC
CDR3aa: CATGTESFYGYTF

v_gene: TRBV29-1
d_gene: -
j_gene: TRBJ2-1
abundance: many
CDR3nt: TGCAGCGTTGCGGGAGTGAGAAATGAGCAGTTCTTC
CDR3aa: CSVAGVRNEQFF

v_gene: TRBV7-9
d_gene: TRBD1
j_gene: TRBJ2-2
abundance: many
CDR3nt: TGTGCCAGCAGCCCACAGGGACAGACGAACACCGGGGAGCTGTTTTTT
CDR3aa: CASSPQGQTNTGELFF

v_gene: TRBV6-6
d_gene: TRBD2
j_gene: TRBJ2-3
abundance: many
CDR3nt: TGTGCCAGCAGTTACCCTGGACTAGCGGGGGGCCAGAGGATCACAAATACGCAGTATTTT
CDR3aa: CASSYPGLAGGQRITNTQYF

v_gene: TRBV20-1
d_gene: TRBD1
j_gene: TRBJ2-1
abundance: many
CDR3nt: TGCAGTGCTAGCCGGACAGGGCCCCCCAATGAGCAGTTCTTC
CDR3aa: CSASRTGPPNEQFF

v_gene: TRBV3-1
d_gene: -
j_gene: TRBJ2-3
abundance: many
CDR3nt: TGTGCCAGCAGCCAAGGGACAGCCCACACAGATACGCAGTATTTT
CDR3aa: CASSQGTAHTDTQYF

v_gene: TRBV7-9
d_gene: -
j_gene: TRBJ2-4
abundance: many
CDR3nt: TGTGCCAGCACGCCGGGGGCCAAAAACATTCAGTACTTC
CDR3aa: CASTPGAKNIQYF

v_gene: TRBV5-4
d_gene: -
j_gene: TRBJ2-5
abundance: few
CDR3nt: TGTGCCAGCAGCTTGTGGGACCAAGAGACCCAGTACTTC
CDR3aa: CASSLWDQETQYF

v_gene: TRBV2
d_gene: -
j_gene: TRBJ2-5
abundance: few
CDR3nt: TGTGCCAGCAGATGGACAGCGCAAGAGACCCAGTACTTC
CDR3aa: CASRWTAQETQYF

v_gene: TRBV6-1
d_gene: TRBD2
j_gene: TRBJ2-1
abundance: many
CDR3nt: TGTGCCAGCAGCCTGGGGACTAGCGGGAGTTACAATGAGCAGTTCTTC
CDR3aa: CASSLGTSGSYNEQFF

v_gene: TRBV6-2/TRBV6-3
d_gene: -
j_gene: TRBJ1-2
abundance: many
CDR3nt: TGTGCCAGCAGTCAAAGACAGACCTTTAACTATGGCTACACCTTC
CDR3aa: CASSQRQTFNYGYTF

v_gene: TRBV27
d_gene: -
j_gene: TRBJ2-6
abundance: -
CDR3nt: TGTGCCAGCAGTTTATCAAGCTTTGGTATCCAGGGGTCTGGGGCCAACGTCCTGACTTTC
CDR3aa: CASSLSSFGIQGSGANVLTF

v_gene: TRBV5-1
d_gene: -
j_gene: TRBJ2-4
abundance: few
CDR3nt: TGCGCCAGCAGCTTGGTTGGGGATCCGAATAACATTCAGTACTTC
CDR3aa: CASSLVGDPNNIQYF

v_gene: TRBV5-1
d_gene: -
j_gene: TRBJ2-3
abundance: many
CDR3nt: TGCGCCAGCACCCCCCGATTCGGGTCTACTAGCACAGATACGCAGTATTTT
CDR3aa: CASTPRFGSTSTDTQYF

v_gene: TRBV20-1
d_gene: -
j_gene: TRBJ2-1
abundance: many
CDR3nt: TGCAGTGCTACAGAGGTAGCGGATGAGCAGTTCTTC
CDR3aa: CSATEVADEQFF

v_gene: TRBV18
d_gene: TRBD1
j_gene: TRBJ1-1
abundance: many
CDR3nt: TGTGCCAGCTCACGAGGACAGGGAGACACTGAAGCTTTCTTT
CDR3aa: CASSRGQGDTEAFF

v_gene: TRBV28
d_gene: -
j_gene: TRBJ1-5
abundance: many
CDR3nt: TGTGCCAGCAGTTTATGGAGCAATCAGCCCCAGCATTTT
CDR3aa: CASSLWSNQPQHF

v_gene: TRBV20-1
d_gene: -
j_gene: TRBJ1-1
abundance: few
CDR3nt: TGCCGGGCTAGCGAAAGGTGGAACACTGAAGCTTTCTTT
CDR3aa: CRASERWNTEAFF

v_gene: TRBV7-2
d_gene: -
j_gene: TRBJ2-6
abundance: few
CDR3nt: TGTGCCAGCAGCTTAGATTCCGCGCAGGAGCGCGTCCTGACTTTC
CDR3aa: CASSLDSAQERVLTF

v_gene: TRBV7-2
d_gene: TRBD2
j_gene: TRBJ2-7
abundance: many
CDR3nt: TGTGCCAGCAGCTCGGGCGGGAGGGCCTCTGCCGAGCAGTACTTC
CDR3aa: CASSSGGRASAEQYF

v_gene: TRBV29-1
d_gene: TRBD1
j_gene: TRBJ1-1
abundance: many
CDR3nt: TGCAGCGCTGAACAGGGGGACACTGAAGCTTTCTTT
CDR3aa: CSAEQGDTEAFF

v_gene: TRBV7-9
d_gene: -
j_gene: TRBJ2-7
abundance: -
CDR3nt: TGTGCCAGCAGTTGGGGGGAACAGGGGATCGAGCAGTACTTC
CDR3aa: CASSWGEQGIEQYF

v_gene: TRBV6-5
d_gene: -
j_gene: TRBJ2-5
abundance: -
CDR3nt: TGTGCCAGCAGTTACGCATATTGGGTGTCTGGGACCCAGTACTTC
CDR3aa: CASSYAYWVSGTQYF

v_gene: TRBV2
d_gene: -
j_gene: TRBJ1-1
abundance: -
CDR3nt: TGTGCCTGCACTGGAGAGGGGGGGACAGAAGCTTTCTTT
CDR3aa: CACTGEGGTEAFF

v_gene: TRBV5-5
d_gene: -
j_gene: TRBJ1-1
abundance: -
CDR3nt: TGTGCCAGCAGCCCTCGGTGGGCGGGGGGCACTGGAGCTTTCTTT
CDR3aa: CASSPRWAGGTGAFF

v_gene: TRBV7-9
d_gene: TRBD1
j_gene: TRBJ2-1
abundance: many
CDR3nt: TGTGCCAGCAGTTCCCTGGGGACAGGGAACAATGAGCAGTTCTTC
CDR3aa: CASSSLGTGNNEQFF

v_gene: TRBV5-1
d_gene: TRBD1
j_gene: TRBJ2-5
abundance: many
CDR3nt: TGCGCCAGCAGCCAGACAGGGGCCTCCCAAGAGACCCAGTACTTC
CDR3aa: CASSQTGASQETQYF

v_gene: TRBV28
d_gene: -
j_gene: TRBJ2-3
abundance: many
CDR3nt: TGTGCCAGCAGTCCCACGAGGGCGTATAATACGCAGTATTTT
CDR3aa: CASSPTRAYNTQYF

v_gene: TRBV20-1
d_gene: TRBD2
j_gene: TRBJ2-7
abundance: many
CDR3nt: TGCAGTGCGCATACTAGCGGGAGGATCTACGAGCAGTACTTC
CDR3aa: CSAHTSGRIYEQYF

v_gene: TRBV4-2
d_gene: -
j_gene: TRBJ2-2
abundance: many
CDR3nt: TGTGCCAGCAGCCAAAACACCCGGGGAGGCACCGGGGAGCTGTTTTTT
CDR3aa: CASSQNTRGGTGELFF

v_gene: TRBV29-1
d_gene: -
j_gene: TRBJ1-3
abundance: few
CDR3nt: TGCAGCGTTGAAGATCAGGCAGGGGGAAACACCATATATTTT
CDR3aa: CSVEDQAGGNTIYF

v_gene: TRBV20-1
d_gene: -
j_gene: TRBJ1-5
abundance: -
CDR3nt: TGCAGTGCTAGAGGGACAAATAGCAATCAGCCCCAGCATTTT
CDR3aa: CSARGTNSNQPQHF

v_gene: TRBV4-1
d_gene: TRBD2
j_gene: TRBJ2-2
abundance: many
CDR3nt: TGCGCCAGCAGCCAAGTAGCGCGGGAGGCATCCGGGGAGCTGTTTTTT
CDR3aa: CASSQVAREASGELFF

v_gene: TRBV20-1
d_gene: TRBD2
j_gene: TRBJ2-1
abundance: few
CDR3nt: TGCAGTGCAAGAGCGGGGGGTGACCGTAATGAGCAGTTCTTC
CDR3aa: CSARAGGDRNEQFF

v_gene: TRBV12-3/TRBV12-4
d_gene: -
j_gene: TRBJ1-5
abundance: many
CDR3nt: TGTGCCAGCAGTTTATTAAGCAATCAGCCCCAGCATTTT
CDR3aa: CASSLLSNQPQHF